A single sample is the source of the 6 T cell receptor beta chains below, sequenced in a study of OX40 agonist ivuxolimab in advanced cancers. TCRdb's copy holds only in-frame clones and misses some; the assay was immunoSEQ multiplex PCR. The sample has about 45,000 clones; 86% are singletons. The sequences come from CD4+ or CD8+ T cells sorted from blood, collected in a trial of the OX40 agonist ivuxolimab. These receptors all stem from an adult with an advanced solid tumor such as melanoma, head and neck, liver or kidney cancer.

The genes are TRBV7-9 and TRBJ1-1; D is unclear. Germline values: CDR1 SEHNR, CDR2 FQNEAQ (reference sequence). Trimming stripped 1 base from V and 0 bases from J, with 9 bases between. The CDR3 is 15 amino acids. The CDR3, as DNA: TGTGCCAGCAGCTTAGTTGCGGCAATGAACACTGAAGCTTTCTTT. As protein: CASSLVAAMNTEAFF.

The chain links TRBV7-9 to TRBJ1-1; D is uncertain. Between the trimmed V and J ends, which lost 1 base and 1 base, there was a span of 10 bases. Germline CDR1 reads SEHNR; CDR2 reads FQNEAQ (reference sequence). The CDR3 consists of 15 residues. This chain's CDR3 is CASSLEVHRNTEAFF. DNA of the CDR3: TGTGCCAGCAGCTTAGAGGTGCACAGGAACACTGAAGCTTTCTTT.

The chain carries TRBV19 and TRBJ2-7; D may be TRBD1 (6 bases). Trimming left V 1 base short and J 5 bases short, with 9 bases between. CDR1 is LNHDA, CDR2 SQIVND, per germline (reference sequence). This CDR3 comprises 13 residues. CDR3 sequence: CASSIGGLHEQYF. CDR3 nucleotides: TGTGCCAGTAGTATAGGGGGGCTCCACGAGCAGTACTTC.

To note about this clone: The sample holds other DNA sequences that translate to the same CDR3. The chain has TRBV27 and TRBJ1-5; a weak D match, TRBD1 (6 bases). Germline CDR1 and CDR2: MNHEY and SMNVEV (reference sequence). V was clipped by 9 bases and J by 2 bases, with 20 bases between them. The CDR3 length is 16 residues. The CDR3 spells CASSRGQGRGNQPQHF. Here the CDR3 DNA reads TGTGCCAGTTCGAGAGGGCAGGGGCGGGGCAATCAGCCCCAGCATTTT.

This clone was counted once. The chain has TRBV9 and TRBJ2-7; no clear D gene. V lost 0 bases, J lost 0 bases, and 10 bases lay in between. The CDR3 sequence is 15 residues long. Per germline, CDR1 SGDLS and CDR2 YYNGEE. CDR3 DNA sequence: TGTGCCAGCAGCGTAGACGACGGTAGCTCCTACGAGCAGTACTTC. Translating gives CASSVDDGSSYEQYF.

The rearrangement links TRBV9 to TRBJ1-5; tentative D call: TRBD1 (5 bases). The V gene's germline CDR1 is SGDLS and CDR2 YYNGEE. The CDR3 consists of 15 residues. Trimming stripped 0 bases from V and 0 bases from J, with 7 bases between. CDR3 region: CASSVGGVSNQPQHF. CDR3 bases: TGTGCCAGCAGCGTAGGGGGCGTTAGCAATCAGCCCCAGCATTTT.